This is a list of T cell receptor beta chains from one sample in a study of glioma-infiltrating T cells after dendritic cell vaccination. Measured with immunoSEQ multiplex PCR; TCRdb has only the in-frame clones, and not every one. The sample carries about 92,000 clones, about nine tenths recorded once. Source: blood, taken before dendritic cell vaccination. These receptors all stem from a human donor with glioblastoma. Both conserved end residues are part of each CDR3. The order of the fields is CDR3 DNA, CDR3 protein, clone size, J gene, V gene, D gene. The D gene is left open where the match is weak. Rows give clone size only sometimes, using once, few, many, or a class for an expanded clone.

DNA: TGTGCCAGCAGGGTCTGGACAGGGGGCGCCTACGAGCAGTACTTC
CDR3: CASRVWTGGAYEQYF
size: NA
J: TRBJ2-7
V: TRBV6-1
D: TRBD1

DNA: TGTGCCACGAAGGGGGGGGGCACTGAAGCTTTCTTT
CDR3: CATKGGGTEAFF
size: once
J: TRBJ1-1
V: TRBV19
D: NA

DNA: TGTGCCATCAGTGAGGGGCTAGCGGGAGGGCCTTACGAGCAGTACTTC
CDR3: CAISEGLAGGPYEQYF
size: few
J: TRBJ2-7
V: TRBV10-3
D: TRBD2

DNA: TGCAGCGTTGAAGGAACAGGGGGAAGCTCCTACGAGCAGTACTTC
CDR3: CSVEGTGGSSYEQYF
size: NA
J: TRBJ2-7
V: TRBV29-1
D: TRBD1

DNA: TGTGCCAGCAGTGAGGGCAGGAGCTCCAGACCGGGGGTCTTC
CDR3: CASSEGRSSRPGVF
size: NA
J: TRBJ2-7
V: TRBV2
D: NA

DNA: TGTGCCAGCAGCCAAACGAGACTAGCGGGATTTGAAAAGTTCTTC
CDR3: CASSQTRLAGFEKFF
size: NA
J: TRBJ2-1
V: TRBV14
D: TRBD2

DNA: TGCGCCAGCAGCCCAGGGACTACTGCAGATACGCAGTATTTT
CDR3: CASSPGTTADTQYF
size: NA
J: TRBJ2-3
V: TRBV4-1
D: TRBD2

DNA: TGTGCCAGCAGTTTTTCGCAGACCTACGAGCAGTACTTC
CDR3: CASSFSQTYEQYF
size: NA
J: TRBJ2-7
V: TRBV27
D: NA

DNA: TGTGCCAGCAGTTACCCCACTCCAGAGACCCAGTACTTC
CDR3: CASSYPTPETQYF
size: once
J: TRBJ2-5
V: TRBV6-5
D: NA

DNA: TGCGCCAGCAGCCAAGTACGTTTTGCGGAGCAGTACTTC
CDR3: CASSQVRFAEQYF
size: NA
J: TRBJ2-7
V: TRBV4-1
D: NA

DNA: TGCGCCAGCAACCACAGGGGAACCCTGAACAATGAGCAGTTCTTC
CDR3: CASNHRGTLNNEQFF
size: NA
J: TRBJ2-1
V: TRBV4-3
D: TRBD1

DNA: TGTGCCAGCAGCTTAGCGAAGGGACAGGGCTCCTACGAGCAGTACTTC
CDR3: CASSLAKGQGSYEQYF
size: NA
J: TRBJ2-7
V: TRBV7-9
D: TRBD1

DNA: TGTGCCAGCAGTTTACTAACCGGACAGGGTGGGGATAGCACAGATACGCAGTATTTT
CDR3: CASSLLTGQGGDSTDTQYF
size: NA
J: TRBJ2-3
V: TRBV28
D: TRBD1

DNA: TGTGCCAGCAGCCCGGGACTGGCTGGGCGAGGCTACACCTTC
CDR3: CASSPGLAGRGYTF
size: NA
J: TRBJ1-2
V: TRBV5-6
D: NA

DNA: TGTGCCAGCAGCTCCCAAACAGGGGGAGGACAGCCCCAGCATTTT
CDR3: CASSSQTGGGQPQHF
size: NA
J: TRBJ1-5
V: TRBV12-1
D: NA

DNA: TGCGCCAGCAGCTTGGGGGTGGGCGAAACTGGAAACACCATATATTTT
CDR3: CASSLGVGETGNTIYF
size: NA
J: TRBJ1-3
V: TRBV5-1
D: NA

DNA: TGTGCCAGCAGTTCCCGCCCGGGAGCCTACGAGCAGTACTTC
CDR3: CASSSRPGAYEQYF
size: NA
J: TRBJ2-7
V: TRBV27
D: NA

DNA: TGTGCCAGCAGCCACGGCGGGTACGAGCAGTACTTC
CDR3: CASSHGGYEQYF
size: NA
J: TRBJ2-7
V: TRBV14
D: NA

DNA: TGTGCCAGCAGCCAAGGGACGGGACAGGCCGCCTACGAGCAGTACTTC
CDR3: CASSQGTGQAAYEQYF
size: NA
J: TRBJ2-7
V: TRBV13
D: TRBD1

DNA: TGTGCCAGTAGTATGACGGACACCAATCAGCCCCAGCATTTT
CDR3: CASSMTDTNQPQHF
size: NA
J: TRBJ1-5
V: TRBV19
D: NA

DNA: TGTGCCAGCAGCTTCGGGGGGTCCGGGGAGCTGTTTTTT
CDR3: CASSFGGSGELFF
size: NA
J: TRBJ2-2
V: TRBV11-2
D: TRBD2

DNA: TGTGCCAGCAGCCCGCGGACCACTAGGAATGAGCAGTTCTTC
CDR3: CASSPRTTRNEQFF
size: NA
J: TRBJ2-1
V: TRBV9
D: NA

DNA: TGTGCCAGTAGTCCGGGTCGGTTCAGTGGGGAGCCCTATGGCTACACCTTC
CDR3: CASSPGRFSGEPYGYTF
size: NA
J: TRBJ1-2
V: TRBV19
D: NA

DNA: TGCGCCAGCACCATGACAGGGGGCTACGAGCAGTACTTC
CDR3: CASTMTGGYEQYF
size: NA
J: TRBJ2-7
V: TRBV10-2
D: TRBD1

DNA: TGTGCCAGCAGTTTGCAGGGACAGGGTCGGGAAAAACTGTTTTTT
CDR3: CASSLQGQGREKLFF
size: NA
J: TRBJ1-4
V: TRBV27
D: TRBD1

DNA: TGTGCCAGCAGCTTAGGACAGGGAAGGCTGGGCGAGCAGTACTTC
CDR3: CASSLGQGRLGEQYF
size: NA
J: TRBJ2-7
V: TRBV7-2
D: TRBD1

DNA: TGTGCCAGCAGCGTAGGAGGGGGGACAGGGGGTAGTGAAAAACTGTTTTTT
CDR3: CASSVGGGTGGSEKLFF
size: once
J: TRBJ1-4
V: TRBV9
D: TRBD1

DNA: TGTGCCAGCAGGGGCTCCGGGAATAATTCACCCCTCCACTTT
CDR3: CASRGSGNNSPLHF
size: NA
J: TRBJ1-6
V: TRBV2
D: NA

DNA: TGTGCCAGCAGTTATGAGCAAGGCAAGCGCCACACCTTC
CDR3: CASSYEQGKRHTF
size: NA
J: TRBJ1-2
V: TRBV6-5
D: NA

DNA: TGCGCCAGCAGCCACCAAGGGGACAGAAGAAGTGAAGCTTTCTTT
CDR3: CASSHQGDRRSEAFF
size: NA
J: TRBJ1-1
V: TRBV4-1
D: TRBD1

DNA: TGTGCCAGCAGTGACACGGTATATAGCAATCAGCCCCAGCATTTT
CDR3: CASSDTVYSNQPQHF
size: NA
J: TRBJ1-5
V: TRBV6-1
D: NA